This T cell receptor beta chain was retrieved from a study of T cell responses to AZD1222 COVID-19 vaccine listed by TCRdb under 2021. For the wider study: TCR sequencing was performed for 230 to 250 trial participants, of whom around 200 were given two doses of AZD1222 and some 26 were given two doses of MenACWY control vaccine. Trial participants were enrolled by age into subgroups of 18-55, 56-69 and 70-plus years, and around 150, 29 and 61 TCR-sequenced participants, respectively, were included in these subgroups. Results the study describes overall, beyond this receptor: Nearly half of unique spike-specific TCRs reportedly recognized epitopes outside regions mutated in the B.1.351 and B.1.1.7 variants. In the small 56-69-year group, the increase in depth fell short of significance, most likely because of low power. Only a handful of AZD1222 recipients were SARS-CoV-2 seropositive at baseline, limiting conclusions about previously exposed vaccinees. Vaccine-associated CD4 TCRs spanned the whole spike protein, with dominant responses in regions 160-218 and 743-854. Most participants were white British and females outnumbered males, and the authors suggested that clonal diversity may have been underestimated. A significant rise in spike-specific TCR breadth and depth was observed after two AZD1222 doses relative to day 0 and relative to MenACWY recipients. No day 14 peak-response samples were available, so repertoires were characterized only after the peak T cell response.

A word on this clone: Its antigen specificity is not known. It has no much larger one-base neighbor in the sample; base qualities were not kept.

The intended sense of this specimen's time point label: about 28 days (+/-7) after the second vaccine dose. AZD1222 recipients whose second dose came at about 4 weeks and those whose second dose came at about 12 weeks were combined into one group, since spike-specific TCR depth and breadth did not differ between the two schedules. Vaccinee samples came from UK trials COV001 and COV002, including a single-blind randomized controlled phase 2/3 trial of AZD1222 (ChAdOx1 nCoV-19) in healthy adults. For TCRbeta chain sequencing, PBMC samples were collected from trial participants at day 0 and at day 28 after the second dose. The CDR3 regions of human TCRbeta chains were analyzed by immunosequencing. In the original analysis: Repertoire TCRs were checked for matches against a reference library of SARS-CoV-2-specific TCRs that had been generated using the MIRA antigen-specificity platform. Breadth was defined as the fraction of unique TCRs that were SARS-CoV-2-associated, and depth was defined as the fraction of total T cells that were SARS-CoV-2-associated. Using the MIRA data, every spike-specific TCR was mapped to the spike region that the TCR reacted to and assigned to either a CD4 or a CD8 class. Log10-transformed breadth and depth values were compared by one-way ANOVA with Sidak's multiple comparisons tests. TCRdb retrieved this table from immuneACCESS and kept in-frame rearrangements only. Not all clones are present; in checked studies, unresolved V genes account for under half, and no reason is known for the remainder. That table is the source of V, J and clone size, and D and trimming were worked out from the DNA. The sample yields some 120,000 clones; 85% were counted once. Of the sample, 3.5% to 4.5% falls within the top ten clones.

Spanning cysteine to phenylalanine, the CDR3 consists of 14 amino acids. This entry keeps only the CDR3 DNA: 42 bases, framed from base 1. The germline V gene (reference sequence) gives CDR1 as LNHDA and CDR2 as SQIVND. Clipping removes 10 bases from V and 6 bases from J, with 12 as the unmatched junction base count. The sequencing here drew on peripheral blood, taken 28 days after the second AZD1222 dose. The receptor was derived from an adult who received the AZD1222 COVID-19 vaccine. The chain employs TRBV19 and TRBJ1-5; 7 bases in the middle match TRBD1. This receptor has the CDR3 CATQGGAASQPQHF. The nucleotide sequence is given as TGTGCCACCCAGGGGGGGGCGGCAAGTCAGCCCCAGCATTTT.